The 2 T cell receptor beta chains in this list originate from one sample, sequenced in a study of blood T cell repertoires in COVID-19. Assay used: immunoSEQ multiplex PCR; TCRdb lists only in-frame clones, some missing. The sample shows fewer than 200,000 clones, less than 90% of them seen only once. The specimen was PBMCs or T cells enriched from blood (not recorded which). The receptors were sampled from a woman in her fifties or sixties who had recovered from COVID-19.

This clone was counted only a few times. V usage is TRBV25-1 and J usage is TRBJ1-2, with D possibly TRBD1 on 5 matching bases. The CDR3 spans 13 residues. V lost 6 bases, J lost 2 bases, and 10 bases lay in between. The V gene's germline CDR1 is MGHDK and CDR2 SYGVNS. CDR3 nucleotide sequence: TGTGCCAGCAGCGAGACAGAGAACTATGGCTACACCTTC. This codes for CASSETENYGYTF.

The gene calls are TRBV27 and TRBJ1-4; D uncertain. Germline CDR1 and CDR2: MNHEY and SMNVEV (reference sequence). V lost 3 bases to trimming and J lost 3 bases, with 8 bases between them. CDR3 length: 14 residues. CDR3 protein: CASSLSIANEKLFF. CDR3 coding DNA: TGTGCCAGCAGTTTGAGTATCGCTAATGAAAAACTGTTTTTT.